This T cell receptor (beta chain) emerged from a study of shared clonotypes between healthy human individuals. This clone appeared a single time. Deep was the level at which the assay was run. For unsorted PBMC, roughly 0.3 ug DNA per replicate equaled tens of thousands of T cell genomes. The assay was immunoSEQ multiplex PCR, and TCRdb's table has in-frame clones only and misses some. Seen here are about 490,000 clones, roughly 78% observed once, and the top ten hold roughly 12%. Recent vaccinations or acute infections were absent in the healthy HIV-negative adult donors. The sequenced material came from PBMCs. The origin of this receptor is a woman in her thirties or forties in good health. Some clones in this sample may be carry-over from other donors' samples.

The CDR3 coding sequence is TGTGCCAGCAGCGTTGGTAGCGGGCGTGATGAGCAGTTCTTC. Protein product: CASSVGSGRDEQFF. The chain recombines TRBV9 with TRBJ2-1; TRBD2 matches at 7 bases. This CDR3 has 14 residues. Germline CDR1 SGDLS, CDR2 YYNGEE. The V gene end was trimmed by 2 bases and the J gene end by 8 bases; junction bases not matched to a gene: 7. Looking up the rest from reference TRBV9 and TRBJ2-1 gives the full variable domain: DSGVTQTPKHLITATGQRVTLRCSPRSGDLSVYWYQQSLDQGLQFLIQYYNGEERAKGNILERFSAQQFPDLHSELNLSSLELGDSALYFCASSVGSGRDEQFFGPGTRLTVL.